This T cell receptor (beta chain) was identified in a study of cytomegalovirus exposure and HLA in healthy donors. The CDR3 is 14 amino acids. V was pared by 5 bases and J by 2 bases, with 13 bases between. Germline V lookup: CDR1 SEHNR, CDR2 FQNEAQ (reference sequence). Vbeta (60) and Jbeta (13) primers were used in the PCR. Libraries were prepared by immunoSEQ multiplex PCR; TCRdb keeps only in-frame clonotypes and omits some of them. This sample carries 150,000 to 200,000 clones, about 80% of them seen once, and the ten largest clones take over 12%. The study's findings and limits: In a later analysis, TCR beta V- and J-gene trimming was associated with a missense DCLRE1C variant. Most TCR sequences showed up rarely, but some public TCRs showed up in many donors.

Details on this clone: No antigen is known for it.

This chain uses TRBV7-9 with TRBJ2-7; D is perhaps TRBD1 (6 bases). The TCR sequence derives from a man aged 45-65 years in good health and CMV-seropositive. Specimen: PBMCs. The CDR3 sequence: CASSRGQPPYEQYV. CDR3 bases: TGTGCCAGCAGCCGTGGACAGCCTCCCTACGAGCAGTACGTC.